This TCR beta chain was recovered during a study of human CD8 memory T cell subsets. Germline V gives CDR1 SGHTS, CDR2 YDEGEE. CDR3 length equals 17 residues. Preparation of the TCR beta libraries relied on UMI-labeled 5' RACE. Per the original data handling: Functional CDR3 beta clonotypes numbered roughly 2,800 to 20,000 per TCR beta library. TCRdb re-called the 5' RACE reads and shows each CDR3 protein once, DNA omitted. These V and J calls originate from TCRdb's pipeline instead of the authors' own analysis. The sample includes 10,000 to 12,000 distinct CDR3 sequences. The specimen sequenced was CD8+ T cells from PBMCs. This chain links TRBV5-8 with TRBJ2-1. The receptor was isolated from a human donor in good health. The CDR3 protein is CASSLSFLTSSYNEQFF.